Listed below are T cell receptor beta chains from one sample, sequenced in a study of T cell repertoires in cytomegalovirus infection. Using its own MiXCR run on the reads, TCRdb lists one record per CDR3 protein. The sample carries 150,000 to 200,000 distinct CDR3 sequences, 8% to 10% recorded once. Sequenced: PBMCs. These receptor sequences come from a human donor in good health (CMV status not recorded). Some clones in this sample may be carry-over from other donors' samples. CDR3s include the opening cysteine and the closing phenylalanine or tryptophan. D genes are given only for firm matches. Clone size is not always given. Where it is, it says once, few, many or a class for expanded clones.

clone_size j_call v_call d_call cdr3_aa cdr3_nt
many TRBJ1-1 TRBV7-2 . CASSLRGPVYTEAFF TGTGCCAGCAGCTTAAGGGGTCCAGTCTACACTGAAGCTTTCTTT
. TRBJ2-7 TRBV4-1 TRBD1 CASSQQDRGGEQYF TGCGCCAGCAGCCAACAGGACAGGGGGGGCGAGCAGTACTTC
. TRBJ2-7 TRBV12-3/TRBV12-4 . CASSISGYSYEQYF TGTGCCAGCAGTATTAGCGGCTACTCCTACGAGCAGTACTTC
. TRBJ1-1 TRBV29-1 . CSVALQMNTEAFF TGCAGCGTGGCGCTACAGATGAACACTGAAGCTTTCTTT
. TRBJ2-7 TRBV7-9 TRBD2 CASSSLPTSGLSYEQYF TGTGCCAGCAGTTCACTCCCCACTAGCGGCCTATCCTACGAGCAGTACTTC
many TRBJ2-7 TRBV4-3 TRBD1 CASSQGGTGAHEQYF TGCGCCAGCAGCCAAGGTGGGACAGGGGCCCACGAGCAGTACTTC
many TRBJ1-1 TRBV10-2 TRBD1 CASNRQGAWSTEAFF TGCGCCAGCAACAGACAGGGGGCATGGAGCACTGAAGCTTTCTTT
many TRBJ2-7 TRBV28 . CASTTIPDEIVQYF TGTGCCAGCACCACGATCCCTGACGAGATTGTGCAGTACTTC
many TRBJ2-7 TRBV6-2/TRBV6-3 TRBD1 CASRNRGREQYF TGTGCCAGCAGGAACAGGGGACGCGAGCAGTACTTC
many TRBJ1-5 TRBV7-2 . CASSLADGTIQPQHF TGTGCCAGCAGCTTAGCGGACGGAACGATTCAGCCCCAGCATTTT
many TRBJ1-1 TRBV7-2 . CASSSLTGNTEAFF TGTGCCAGCAGTTCCCTGACAGGGAACACTGAAGCTTTCTTT
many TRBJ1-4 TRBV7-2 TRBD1 CASSLRDRPTNEKLFF TGTGCCAGCAGCTTACGGGACAGACCAACTAATGAAAAACTGTTTTTT
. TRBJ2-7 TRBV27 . CASSLSPGKVSYEQYF TGTGCCAGCAGTTTATCGCCAGGGAAGGTTTCCTACGAGCAGTACTTC
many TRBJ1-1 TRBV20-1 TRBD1 CSARGGTGSNTEAFF TGCAGTGCTAGAGGGGGGACAGGGTCTAACACTGAAGCTTTCTTT
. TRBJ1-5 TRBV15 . CATSPSIGRGAGHQPQHF TGTGCCACCAGCCCCTCCATTGGAAGGGGGGCAGGTCATCAGCCCCAGCATTTT
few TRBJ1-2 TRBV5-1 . CASSLNPVDGGYTF TGCGCCAGCAGCTTAAATCCAGTAGACGGTGGCTACACCTTC
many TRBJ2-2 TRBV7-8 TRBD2 CASSLVGLAGGPTGELFF TGTGCCAGCAGCTTAGTAGGACTAGCGGGAGGGCCGACCGGGGAGCTGTTTTTT
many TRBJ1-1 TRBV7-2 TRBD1 CASSHRGTEAFF TGTGCCAGCAGCCACAGGGGCACTGAAGCTTTCTTT
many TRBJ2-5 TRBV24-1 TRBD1 CATGRTGQETQYF TGTGCCACCGGTCGGACAGGGCAAGAGACCCAGTACTTC
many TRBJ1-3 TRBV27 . CASSPTGTPSGNTIYF TGTGCCAGCAGTCCCACCGGGACGCCGTCTGGAAACACCATATATTTT
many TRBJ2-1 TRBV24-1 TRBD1 CATSGTTGSPYNEQFF TGTGCCACCTCAGGGACGACAGGGTCTCCCTACAATGAGCAGTTCTTC
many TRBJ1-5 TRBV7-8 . CASSLALPQTSNQPQHF TGTGCCAGCAGCTTAGCGCTTCCGCAGACTAGCAATCAGCCCCAGCATTTT
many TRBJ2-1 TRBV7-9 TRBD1 CASSLTGAKYNEQFF TGTGCCAGCAGCTTAACAGGGGCCAAATACAATGAGCAGTTCTTC
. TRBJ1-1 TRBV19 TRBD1 CASSIQGGSSTEAFF TGTGCCAGTAGTATCCAGGGGGGTTCGTCCACTGAAGCTTTCTTT
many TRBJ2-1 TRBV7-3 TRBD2 CASSLAGAIMNEQFF TGTGCCAGCAGCCTAGCGGGAGCTATTATGAATGAGCAGTTCTTC
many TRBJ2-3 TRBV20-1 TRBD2 CSARDQTSGSLDTQYF TGCAGTGCTAGAGATCAGACTAGCGGGAGTCTAGATACGCAGTATTTT
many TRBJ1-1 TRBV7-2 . CASSPQVGGETEAFF TGTGCCAGCAGCCCTCAAGTGGGGGGCGAGACTGAAGCTTTCTTT
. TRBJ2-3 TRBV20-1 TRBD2 CSGAGRHSGTDTQYF TGCAGTGGGGCCGGGAGGCACTCAGGGACAGATACGCAGTATTTT
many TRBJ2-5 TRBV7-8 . CASSPVTGETQYF TGTGCCAGCAGCCCCGTGACGGGAGAGACCCAGTACTTC
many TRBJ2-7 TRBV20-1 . CSARESETYEQYF TGCAGTGCTAGAGAAAGTGAAACCTACGAGCAGTACTTC
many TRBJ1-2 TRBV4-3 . CASSQETTLVYGYTF TGCGCCAGCAGCCAAGAGACGACGTTGGTCTATGGCTACACCTTC
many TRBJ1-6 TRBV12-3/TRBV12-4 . CASSPQGTDNSPLHF TGTGCCAGCAGTCCCCAGGGTACGGATAATTCACCCCTCCACTTT
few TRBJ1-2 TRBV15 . CATSKTGTAGYTF TGTGCCACCAGCAAAACCGGGACGGCAGGCTACACCTTC
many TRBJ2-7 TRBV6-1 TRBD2 CASSERGLAQLKTYEQYF TGTGCCAGCAGTGAACGGGGACTAGCGCAACTAAAGACCTACGAGCAGTACTTC
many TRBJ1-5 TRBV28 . CASRTQFSNQPQHF TGTGCCAGCAGAACACAGTTTAGCAATCAGCCCCAGCATTTT
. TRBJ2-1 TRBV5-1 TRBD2 CASSPGTSGSYNEQFF TGCGCCAGCAGCCCCGGGACTAGCGGATCCTACAATGAGCAGTTCTTC
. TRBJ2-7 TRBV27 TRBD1 CASIKDREKTSEQYF TGTGCCAGCATTAAGGACAGGGAGAAAACGAGCGAGCAGTACTTC
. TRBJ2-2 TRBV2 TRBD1 CASMTGMSTGELFF TGTGCCAGCATGACAGGGATGAGCACCGGGGAGCTGTTTTTT
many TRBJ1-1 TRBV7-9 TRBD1 CASSLALQGGTEAFF TGTGCCAGCAGCTTAGCGCTCCAGGGGGGGACTGAAGCTTTCTTT
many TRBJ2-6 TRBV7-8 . CASSPRGGGSSGANVLTF TGTGCCAGCAGCCCCCGAGGTGGGGGGTCCTCTGGGGCCAACGTCCTGACTTTC
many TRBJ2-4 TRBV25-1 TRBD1 CASSGQGARKNIQYF TGTGCCAGCAGTGGACAGGGGGCTCGAAAAAACATTCAGTACTTC
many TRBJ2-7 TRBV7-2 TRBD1 CASTPDRGPYEQYF TGTGCCAGCACCCCGGACAGGGGGCCCTACGAGCAGTACTTC
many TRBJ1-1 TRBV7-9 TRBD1 CASSRGQGPGGTEAFF TGTGCCAGCAGCCGCGGACAGGGCCCAGGAGGGACTGAAGCTTTCTTT
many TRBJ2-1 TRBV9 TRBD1 CASSQGTGAYNEQFF TGTGCCAGCAGCCAAGGGACAGGGGCCTACAATGAGCAGTTCTTC
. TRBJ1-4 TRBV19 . CASSIQLTVSTNEKLFF TGTGCCAGTAGTATACAACTCACAGTGTCGACTAATGAAAAACTGTTTTTT
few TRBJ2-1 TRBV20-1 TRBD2 CSATIIAGAYNEQFF TGCAGTGCCACCATCATAGCGGGAGCTTACAATGAGCAGTTCTTC
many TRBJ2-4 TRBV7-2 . CASSLGGLEVQKNIQYF TGTGCCAGCAGCCTAGGGGGGCTAGAGGTTCAAAAAAACATTCAGTACTTC
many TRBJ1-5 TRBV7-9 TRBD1 CASSLDPPGTGSNQPQHF TGTGCCAGCAGCTTAGATCCACCCGGGACAGGGAGCAATCAGCCCCAGCATTTT
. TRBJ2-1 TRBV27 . CASSLVEEGTEQFF TGTGCCAGCAGTTTAGTCGAGGAGGGCACGGAGCAGTTCTTC
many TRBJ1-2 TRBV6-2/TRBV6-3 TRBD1 CASSYIADRGSGYTF TGTGCCAGCAGTTACATAGCGGACAGGGGATCGGGCTACACCTTC
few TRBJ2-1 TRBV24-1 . CATSDNTGYNEQFF TGTGCCACCAGTGACAACACAGGGTACAATGAGCAGTTCTTC
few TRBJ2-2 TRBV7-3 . CASSYSGSGELFF TGTGCCAGCAGCTATTCGGGGTCCGGGGAGCTGTTTTTT
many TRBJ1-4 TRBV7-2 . CASSRRGLDEKLFF TGTGCCAGCAGCCGCCGCGGACTGGATGAAAAACTGTTTTTT
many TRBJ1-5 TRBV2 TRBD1 CASSEGQINQPQHF TGTGCCAGCAGTGAGGGACAGATCAATCAGCCCCAGCATTTT